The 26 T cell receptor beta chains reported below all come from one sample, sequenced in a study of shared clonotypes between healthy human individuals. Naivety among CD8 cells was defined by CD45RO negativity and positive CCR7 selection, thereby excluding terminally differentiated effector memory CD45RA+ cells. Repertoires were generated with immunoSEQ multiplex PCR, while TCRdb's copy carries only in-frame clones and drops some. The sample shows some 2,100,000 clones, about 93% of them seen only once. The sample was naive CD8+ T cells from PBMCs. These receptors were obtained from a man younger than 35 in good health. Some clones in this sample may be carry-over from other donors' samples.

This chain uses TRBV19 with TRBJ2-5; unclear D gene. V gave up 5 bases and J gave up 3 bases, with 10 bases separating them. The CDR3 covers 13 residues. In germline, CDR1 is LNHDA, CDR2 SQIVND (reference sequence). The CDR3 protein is CASSPDNKETQYF. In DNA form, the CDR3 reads TGTGCCAGTAGTCCAGATAACAAAGAGACCCAGTACTTC.

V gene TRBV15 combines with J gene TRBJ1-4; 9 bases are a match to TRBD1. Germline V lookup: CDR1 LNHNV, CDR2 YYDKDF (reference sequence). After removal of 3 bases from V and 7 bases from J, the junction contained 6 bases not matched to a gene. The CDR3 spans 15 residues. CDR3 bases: TGTGCCACCAGCAGTTACAGGGGGCTTGGTGAAAAACTGTTTTTT. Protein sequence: CATSSYRGLGEKLFF. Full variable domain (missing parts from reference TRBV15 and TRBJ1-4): DAMVIQNPRYQVTQFGKPVTLSCSQTLNHNVMYWYQQKSSQAPKLLFHYYDKDFNNEADTPDNFQSRRPNTSFCFLDIRSPGLGDTAMYLCATSSYRGLGEKLFFGSGTQLSVL.

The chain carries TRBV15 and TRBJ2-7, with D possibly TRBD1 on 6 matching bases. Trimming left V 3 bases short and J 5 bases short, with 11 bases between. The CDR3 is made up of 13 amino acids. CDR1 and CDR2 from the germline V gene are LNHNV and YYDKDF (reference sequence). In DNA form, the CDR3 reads TGTGCCACCAGCAGGGACAGACAGGACGAGCAGTACTTC. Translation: CATSRDRQDEQYF.

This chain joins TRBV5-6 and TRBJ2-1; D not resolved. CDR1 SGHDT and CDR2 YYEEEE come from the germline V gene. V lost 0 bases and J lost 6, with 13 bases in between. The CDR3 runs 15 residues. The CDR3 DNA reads TGTGCCAGCAGCTTGGGTGGGGATACGGGCAATGAGCAGTTCTTC. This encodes CASSLGGDTGNEQFF.

The CDR3 coding sequence is TGTGCCAGCTCAATTACAGGGGGCCCATCTGGGGCCAACGTCCTGACTTTC. Its protein is CASSITGGPSGANVLTF. The chain links TRBV18 to TRBJ2-6; 9 nucleotides match TRBD1. Losses at the gene ends were 5 bases for V and 1 base for J; bases not matched to a gene: 6. Germline CDR1 and CDR2: KGHSH and LQKENI. The CDR3 sequence is 17 residues long.

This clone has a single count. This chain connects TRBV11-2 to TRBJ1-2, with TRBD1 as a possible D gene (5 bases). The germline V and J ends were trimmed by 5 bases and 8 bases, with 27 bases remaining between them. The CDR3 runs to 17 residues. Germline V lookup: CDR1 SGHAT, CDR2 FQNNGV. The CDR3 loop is CASSPTTGSGLWGGYTF. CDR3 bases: TGTGCCAGCAGCCCCACCACCGGGTCGGGGCTTTGGGGCGGCTACACCTTC.

The CDR3 here is CASLTRGDEQFF. The CDR3 DNA sequence: TGTGCCAGCCTCACCCGGGGGGATGAGCAGTTCTTC. The V gene is TRBV28, the J gene TRBJ2-1; TRBD2 agrees at 7 bases. The CDR3 is made up of 12 amino acids. CDR1 is MDHEN, CDR2 SYDVKM, per germline. V shed 8 bases and J 8 bases; nucleotides not matched to a gene: 6. Combining the CDR3 with reference TRBV28 and TRBJ2-1 gives the whole variable domain DVKVTQSSRYLVKRTGEKVFLECVQDMDHENMFWYRQDPGLGLRLIYFSYDVKMKEKGDIPEGYSVSREKKERFSLILESASTNQTSMYLCASLTRGDEQFFGPGTRLTVL.

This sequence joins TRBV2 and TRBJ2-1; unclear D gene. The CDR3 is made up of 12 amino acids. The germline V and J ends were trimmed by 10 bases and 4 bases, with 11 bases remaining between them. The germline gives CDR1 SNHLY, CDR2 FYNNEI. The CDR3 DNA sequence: TGTGCCACCGACTCGAAGTACAATGAGCAGTTCTTC. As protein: CATDSKYNEQFF. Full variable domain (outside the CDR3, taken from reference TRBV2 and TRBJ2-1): EPEVTQTPSHQVTQMGQEVILRCVPISNHLYFYWYRQILGQKVEFLVSFYNNEISEKSEIFDDQFSVERPDGSNFTLKIRSTKLEDSAMYFCATDSKYNEQFFGPGTRLTVL.

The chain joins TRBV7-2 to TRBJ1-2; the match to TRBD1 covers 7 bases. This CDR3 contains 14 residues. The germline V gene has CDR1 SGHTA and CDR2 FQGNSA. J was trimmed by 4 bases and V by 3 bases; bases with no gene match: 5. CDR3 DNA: TGTGCCAGCAGCTTCAGCGACAGGGCCTATGGCTACACCTTC. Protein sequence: CASSFSDRAYGYTF.

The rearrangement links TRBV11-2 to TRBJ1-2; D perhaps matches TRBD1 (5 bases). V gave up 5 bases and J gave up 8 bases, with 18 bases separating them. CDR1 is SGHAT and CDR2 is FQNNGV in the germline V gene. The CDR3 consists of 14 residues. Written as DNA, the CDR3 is TGTGCCAGCAGCCCCCCCGACAGCCCGGCCGGCTACACCTTC. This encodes CASSPPDSPAGYTF.

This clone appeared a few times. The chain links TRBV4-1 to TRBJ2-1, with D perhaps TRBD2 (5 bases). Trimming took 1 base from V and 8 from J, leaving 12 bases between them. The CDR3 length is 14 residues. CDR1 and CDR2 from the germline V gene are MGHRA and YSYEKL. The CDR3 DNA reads TGCGCCAGCAGCCAAGTGGGAGCGGTCCATGAGCAGTTCTTC. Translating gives CASSQVGAVHEQFF.

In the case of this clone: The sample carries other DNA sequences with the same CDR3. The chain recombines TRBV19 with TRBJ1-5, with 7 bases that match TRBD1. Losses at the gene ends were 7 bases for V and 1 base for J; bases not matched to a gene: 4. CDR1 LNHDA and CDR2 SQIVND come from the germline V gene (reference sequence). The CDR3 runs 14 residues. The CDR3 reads CASTPGQSNQPQHF. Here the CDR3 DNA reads TGTGCCAGTACTCCGGGACAGAGCAATCAGCCCCAGCATTTT.

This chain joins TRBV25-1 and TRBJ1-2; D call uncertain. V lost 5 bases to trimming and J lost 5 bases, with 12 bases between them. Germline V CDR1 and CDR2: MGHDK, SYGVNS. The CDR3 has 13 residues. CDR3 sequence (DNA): TGTGCCAGCAGTTCTTCAGTACGGTATGGCTACACCTTC. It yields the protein CASSSSVRYGYTF.

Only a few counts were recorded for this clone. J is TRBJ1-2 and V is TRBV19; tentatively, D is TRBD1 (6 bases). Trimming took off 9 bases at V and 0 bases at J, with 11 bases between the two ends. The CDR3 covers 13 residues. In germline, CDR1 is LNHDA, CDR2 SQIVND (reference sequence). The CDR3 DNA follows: TGTGCCAGCTCGGGACACCCTAACTATGGCTACACCTTC. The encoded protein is CASSGHPNYGYTF. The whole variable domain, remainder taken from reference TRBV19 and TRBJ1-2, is DGGITQSPKYLFRKEGQNVTLSCEQNLNHDAMYWYRQDPGQGLRLIYYSQIVNDFQKGDIAEGYSVSREKKESFPLTVTSAQKNPTAFYLCASSGHPNYGYTFGSGTRLTVV.

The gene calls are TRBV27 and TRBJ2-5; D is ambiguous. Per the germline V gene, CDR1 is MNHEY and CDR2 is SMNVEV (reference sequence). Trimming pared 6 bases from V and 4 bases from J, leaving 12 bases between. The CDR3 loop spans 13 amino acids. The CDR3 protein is CASSLALRETQYF. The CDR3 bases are TGTGCCAGCAGCCTGGCCCTAAGAGAGACCCAGTACTTC.

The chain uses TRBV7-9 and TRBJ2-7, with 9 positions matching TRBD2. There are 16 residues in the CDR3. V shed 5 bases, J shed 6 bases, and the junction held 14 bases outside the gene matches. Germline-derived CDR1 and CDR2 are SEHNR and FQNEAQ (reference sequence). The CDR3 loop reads CASSPPLGGRAAEQYF. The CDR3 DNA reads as TGTGCCAGCAGCCCCCCCCTTGGCGGGAGGGCGGCCGAGCAGTACTTC.

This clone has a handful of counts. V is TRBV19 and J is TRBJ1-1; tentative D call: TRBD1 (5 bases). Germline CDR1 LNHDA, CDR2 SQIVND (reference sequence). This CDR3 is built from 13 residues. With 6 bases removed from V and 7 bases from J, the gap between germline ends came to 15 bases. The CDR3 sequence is CASSYGTLNEAFF. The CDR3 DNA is TGTGCCAGTAGCTACGGGACTCTTAATGAAGCTTTCTTT.

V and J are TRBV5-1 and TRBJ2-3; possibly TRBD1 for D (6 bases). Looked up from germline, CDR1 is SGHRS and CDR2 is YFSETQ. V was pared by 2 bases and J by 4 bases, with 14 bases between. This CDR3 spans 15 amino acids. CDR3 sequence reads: CASSFTQGSADTQYF. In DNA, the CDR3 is TGCGCCAGCAGCTTTACACAGGGCTCCGCAGATACGCAGTATTTT.

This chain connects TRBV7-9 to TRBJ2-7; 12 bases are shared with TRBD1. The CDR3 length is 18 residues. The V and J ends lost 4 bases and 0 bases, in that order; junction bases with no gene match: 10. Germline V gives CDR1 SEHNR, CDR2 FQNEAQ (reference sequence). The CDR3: CASSYGWDRGPSSYEQYF. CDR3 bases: TGTGCCAGCAGCTATGGTTGGGACAGGGGGCCCAGCTCCTACGAGCAGTACTTC.

In DNA, the CDR3 is TGTGCCAGCAGCCTAGGACTAGCGGGAGTGGTGGCAGATACGCAGTATTTT. Translation: CASSLGLAGVVADTQYF. The V gene is TRBV7-2, the J gene TRBJ2-3; 13 bases are a match to TRBD2. Per germline, CDR1 SGHTA and CDR2 FQGNSA. J was trimmed by 4 bases and V by 5 bases; bases with no gene match: 9. The length of the CDR3 is 17 residues.

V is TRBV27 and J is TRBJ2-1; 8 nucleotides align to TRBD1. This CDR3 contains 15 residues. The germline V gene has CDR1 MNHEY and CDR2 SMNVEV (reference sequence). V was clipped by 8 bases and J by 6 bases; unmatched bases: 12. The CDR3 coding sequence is TGTGCCAGCCGACCCGGGCAGGGGGCCGGCAATGAGCAGTTCTTC. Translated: CASRPGQGAGNEQFF.

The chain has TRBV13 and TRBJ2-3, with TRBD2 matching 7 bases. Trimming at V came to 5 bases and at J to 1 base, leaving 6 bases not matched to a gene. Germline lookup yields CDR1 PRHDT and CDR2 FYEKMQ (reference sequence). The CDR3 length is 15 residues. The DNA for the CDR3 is TGTGCCAGCAGCCCGTCGGCGGGGGGCACAGATACGCAGTATTTT. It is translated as CASSPSAGGTDTQYF. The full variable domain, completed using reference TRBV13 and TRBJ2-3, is AAGVIQSPRHLIKEKRETATLKCYPIPRHDTVYWYQQGPGQDPQFLISFYEKMQSDKGSIPDRFSAQQFSDYHSELNMSSLELGDSALYFCASSPSAGGTDTQYFGPGTRLTVL.

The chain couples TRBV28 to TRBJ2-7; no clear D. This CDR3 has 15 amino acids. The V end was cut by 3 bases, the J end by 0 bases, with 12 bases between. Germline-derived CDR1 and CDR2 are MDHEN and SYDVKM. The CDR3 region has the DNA TGTGCCAGCAGTTTTTCGGACGAAAGCTCCTACGAGCAGTACTTC. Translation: CASSFSDESSYEQYF.

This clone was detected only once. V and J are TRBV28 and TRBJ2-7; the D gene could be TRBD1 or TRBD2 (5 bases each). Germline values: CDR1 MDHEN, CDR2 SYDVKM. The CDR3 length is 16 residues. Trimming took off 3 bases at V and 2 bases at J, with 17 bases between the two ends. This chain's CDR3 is CASSLDREGYTYEQYF. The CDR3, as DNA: TGTGCCAGCAGTTTGGATCGTGAGGGGTACACCTACGAGCAGTACTTC. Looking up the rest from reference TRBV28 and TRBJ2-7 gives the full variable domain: DVKVTQSSRYLVKRTGEKVFLECVQDMDHENMFWYRQDPGLGLRLIYFSYDVKMKEKGDIPEGYSVSREKKERFSLILESASTNQTSMYLCASSLDREGYTYEQYFGPGTRLTVT.

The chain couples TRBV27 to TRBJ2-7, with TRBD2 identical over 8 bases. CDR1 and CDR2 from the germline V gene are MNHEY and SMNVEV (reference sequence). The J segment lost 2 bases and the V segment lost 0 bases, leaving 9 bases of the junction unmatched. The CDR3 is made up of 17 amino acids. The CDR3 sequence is CASSLSPPGLVTYEQYF. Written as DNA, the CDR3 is TGTGCCAGCAGTTTATCCCCTCCGGGACTAGTCACCTACGAGCAGTACTTC.

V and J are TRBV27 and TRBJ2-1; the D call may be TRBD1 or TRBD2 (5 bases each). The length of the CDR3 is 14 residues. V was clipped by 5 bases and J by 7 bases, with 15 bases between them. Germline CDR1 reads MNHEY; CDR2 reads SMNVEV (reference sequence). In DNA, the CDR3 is TGTGCCAGCAGTCGGGTCGGGGCGCCGAATGAGCAGTTCTTC. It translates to CASSRVGAPNEQFF.